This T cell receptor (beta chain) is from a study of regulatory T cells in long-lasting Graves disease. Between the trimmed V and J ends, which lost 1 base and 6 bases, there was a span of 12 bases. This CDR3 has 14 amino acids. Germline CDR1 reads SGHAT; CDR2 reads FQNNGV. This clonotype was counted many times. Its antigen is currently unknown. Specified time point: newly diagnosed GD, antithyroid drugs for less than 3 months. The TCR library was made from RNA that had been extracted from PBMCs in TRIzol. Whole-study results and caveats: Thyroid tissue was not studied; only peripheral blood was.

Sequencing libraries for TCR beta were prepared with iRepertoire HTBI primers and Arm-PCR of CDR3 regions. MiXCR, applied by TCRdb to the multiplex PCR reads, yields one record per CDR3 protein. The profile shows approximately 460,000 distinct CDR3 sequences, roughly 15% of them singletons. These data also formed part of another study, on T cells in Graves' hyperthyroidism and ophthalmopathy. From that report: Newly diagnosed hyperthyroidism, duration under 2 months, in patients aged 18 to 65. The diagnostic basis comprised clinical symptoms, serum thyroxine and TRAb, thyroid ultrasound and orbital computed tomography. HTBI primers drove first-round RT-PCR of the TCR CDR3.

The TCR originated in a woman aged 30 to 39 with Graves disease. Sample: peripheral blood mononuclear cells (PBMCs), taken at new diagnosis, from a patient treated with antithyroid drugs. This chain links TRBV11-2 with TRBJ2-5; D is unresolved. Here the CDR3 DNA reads TGTGCCAGCAGCTTAGTTCCGCGTTTGAAGACCCAGTACTTC. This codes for CASSLVPRLKTQYF.